What follows are 20 T cell receptor beta chains derived from one specimen sequenced in a study of T-cell memory formation after mild COVID-19. One entry per CDR3 protein results from TCRdb running MiXCR on the 5' RACE reads. The sample records 180,000 or so distinct CDR3 sequences, approximately 10% being singletons. Sequencing was carried out using PBMCs or a T cell subset sorted from them (not recorded which). These receptors were taken from a man aged 18 to 30 who had mild COVID-19 (a few samples of this study predate the infection). Cell type and time point are not known.

This sequence joins TRBV5-5 and TRBJ1-3; D remains unclear. The ends were cut back, 4 bases at V and 3 bases at J, with 8 bases in the middle. Germline V lookup: CDR1 SGHKS, CDR2 YYEKEE (reference sequence). The CDR3 is 13 amino acids. The CDR3 region is CASSLPGGNTIYF. CDR3 DNA sequence: TGTGCCAGCAGCCTACCCGGTGGAAACACCATATATTTT.

The chain links TRBV5-6 to TRBJ2-7, with a tentative D call TRBD1 (5 bases). Germline V gene data show CDR1 as SGHDT and CDR2 as YYEEEE. V gave up 2 bases and J gave up 1 base, with 7 bases separating them. The CDR3 covers 13 residues. The CDR3 sequence: CASSFKGSYEQYF. The CDR3 DNA sequence: TGTGCCAGCAGCTTTAAGGGGTCCTACGAGCAGTACTTC.

The rearrangement uses TRBV7-9 and TRBJ2-5; 8 positions agree with TRBD2. Germline lookup yields CDR1 SEHNR and CDR2 FQNEAQ (reference sequence). V trimming: 6 bases; J trimming: 4 bases; junction bases outside the gene matches: 13. The CDR3 is 16 residues long. CDR3 bases: TGTGCCAGCAGGCCACCTACAGGGAGCGGGGGAGAGACCCAGTACTTC. It is translated as CASRPPTGSGGETQYF.

The gene calls are TRBV5-1 and TRBJ2-2, with 8 bases lining up with TRBD1. Trimming at V came to 4 bases and at J to 6 bases, leaving 8 bases not matched to a gene. The CDR3 length is 15 residues. Germline CDR1 reads SGHRS; CDR2 reads YFSETQ. CDR3 nucleotides: TGCGCCAGCAGCGGGCGACAGGGGAGATCCGGGGAGCTGTTTTTT. Its protein is CASSGRQGRSGELFF.

The chain carries TRBV5-1 and TRBJ2-5; D might be TRBD2 (5 bases). The CDR3 totals 14 residues. Between the trimmed V and J ends, which lost 3 bases and 7 bases, there was a span of 16 bases. Germline-derived CDR1 and CDR2 are SGHRS and YFSETQ. CDR3 nucleotide sequence: TGCGCCAGCAGCTCGGGCGCGGTAGAGGGGACCCAGTACTTC. Translation: CASSSGAVEGTQYF.

V gene TRBV4-3 combines with J gene TRBJ1-2; TRBD1 matches at 10 bases. The germline V gene has CDR1 LGHNA and CDR2 YSLEER. The junction had 11 bases not matched to a gene; V was cut back by 2 bases and J by 8 bases. There are 16 residues in the CDR3. The CDR3 region is CASSQLRATGGIGYTF. The CDR3 DNA reads as TGCGCCAGCAGCCAACTCAGGGCGACAGGGGGCATAGGCTACACCTTC.

There are many counts of this clonotype. The chain combines TRBV5-1 with TRBJ2-1; D is undetermined. The CDR3 runs 14 residues. The V gene lost 2 bases and the J gene lost 3 bases, with 9 bases spanning the gap. CDR1 and CDR2 (germline): SGHRS, YFSETQ. The DNA of the CDR3 is TGCGCCAGCAGCTTAGAGAACCTCTACAATGAGCAGTTCTTC. Its protein is CASSLENLYNEQFF.

The rearrangement uses TRBV6-2 or TRBV6-3 and TRBJ1-1; 9 nucleotides line up with TRBD1. Germline loops: CDR1 MNHEY, CDR2 SVGEGT. There are 13 residues in the CDR3. Unmatched junction bases numbered 6, after V lost 6 bases and J lost 7 bases. Here the CDR3 reads CASSPWTGDEAFF. The DNA for the CDR3 is TGTGCCAGCAGCCCCTGGACAGGGGATGAAGCTTTCTTT.

This sequence joins TRBV27 and TRBJ2-7; D is unclear. Germline values: CDR1 MNHEY, CDR2 SMNVEV (reference sequence). V was pared by 3 bases and J by 4 bases, with 13 bases between. CDR3 length: 14 amino acids. The CDR3 nucleotides read TGTGCCAGCAGTTTCGGCGGCCCCGTATACGAGCAGTACTTC. Protein product: CASSFGGPVYEQYF.

The chain employs TRBV7-2 and TRBJ2-3; D is perhaps TRBD2 (6 bases). The CDR3 covers 13 residues. V gave up 4 bases and J gave up 4 bases, with 9 bases separating them. Germline V gene data show CDR1 as SGHTA and CDR2 as FQGNSA. The DNA of the CDR3 is TGTGCCAGCAGCTCCAGGGAGGCAGATACGCAGTATTTT. As protein: CASSSREADTQYF. The full variable domain, in which reference TRBV7-2 and TRBJ2-3 provide the parts outside the CDR3, is GAGVSQSPSNKVTEKGKDVELRCDPISGHTALYWYRQSLGQGLEFLIYFQGNSAPDKSGLPSDRFSAERTGGSVSTLTIQRTQQEDSAVYLCASSSREADTQYFGPGTRLTVL.

The genes are TRBV24-1 and TRBJ2-2; either TRBD1 or TRBD2 may fit D (5 bases each). V was shortened by 7 bases and J by 2 bases, with 10 bases between the two germline ends. This CDR3 region has 14 residues. CDR1 is KGHDR and CDR2 is SFDVKD in the germline V gene. For the CDR3, the DNA is TGTGCCACCAGGGGATGGGACAACACCGGGGAGCTGTTTTTT. Translated: CATRGWDNTGELFF.

This clonotype showed up just a few times. V and J are TRBV12-3 or TRBV12-4 and TRBJ1-6; 10 bases agree with TRBD1. This CDR3 has 14 amino acids. V dropped 8 bases and J dropped 9; count of bases not matched to a gene: 7. The CDR3 sequence: CASSPGTGVSPLHF. CDR3 coding DNA: TGTGCCAGCTCCCCCGGGACAGGGGTTTCACCCCTCCACTTT.

This rearrangement joins TRBV7-2 to TRBJ2-7; no reliable D call. Trimming left V 5 bases short and J 4 bases short, with 9 bases between. This CDR3 contains 12 residues. CDR1 is SGHTA, CDR2 FQGNSA, per germline. This CDR3 is CASSMTRYEQYF. CDR3 DNA sequence: TGTGCCAGCAGCATGACCCGATACGAGCAGTACTTC.

This clonotype was seen repeatedly, ten times or more. The V call is TRBV7-2, the J call TRBJ2-3; D is uncertain. The germline gives CDR1 SGHTA, CDR2 FQGNSA. V was cut by 1 base and J by 9 bases, with 11 bases left in between. The CDR3 is 13 residues long. The CDR3 here is CASSLVTPPTQYF. For the CDR3, the DNA is TGTGCCAGCAGCTTAGTAACGCCGCCGACGCAGTATTTT.

This clonotype was seen repeatedly, ten times or more. This chain uses TRBV3-1 with TRBJ2-1; 10 nucleotides align to TRBD2. V shed 7 bases and J 9 bases; nucleotides not matched to a gene: 12. Germline V gene lookup returns CDR1 LGHDT and CDR2 YNNKEL (reference sequence). CDR3 length equals 15 residues. DNA for the CDR3: TGTGCCAGCACCCGCTCAAGCGGGGGGGCCGTTGAGCAGTTCTTC. This encodes CASTRSSGGAVEQFF.

This sequence joins TRBV5-1 and TRBJ1-1; the match to TRBD1 covers 7 bases. Germline CDR1 SGHRS, CDR2 YFSETQ. This CDR3 has 15 residues. Losses at the gene ends were 1 base for V and 3 bases for J; bases not matched to a gene: 6. CDR3 DNA sequence: TGCGCCAGCAGCTTGTTTTACAGGGGAGACACTGAAGCTTTCTTT. This encodes CASSLFYRGDTEAFF.

The chain recombines TRBV15 with TRBJ2-3; D is undetermined. The CDR3 length is 13 residues. CDR1 and CDR2 from the germline V gene are LNHNV and YYDKDF (reference sequence). V dropped 1 base and J dropped 6 bases, with 8 bases sitting between them. The CDR3 nucleotides are TGTGCCACCAGCAGAGCCCTAGAGGATACGCAGTATTTT. Amino acids: CATSRALEDTQYF.

This clonotype appeared a few times. V usage is TRBV28 and J usage is TRBJ2-5; the D is unclear. The CDR3 length is 11 residues. In germline, CDR1 is MDHEN, CDR2 SYDVKM. V was shortened by 3 bases and J by 6 bases, with 5 bases between the two germline ends. This chain's CDR3 is CASSFYQTQYF. The DNA for the CDR3 is TGTGCCAGCAGTTTCTACCAGACCCAGTACTTC.

This clonotype was observed a few times. The chain employs TRBV18 and TRBJ1-5; a weak D match, TRBD1 (5 bases). CDR1 KGHSH and CDR2 LQKENI come from the germline V gene. The CDR3 loop spans 14 amino acids. Trimming removed 3 bases from V and 9 bases from J, with 15 bases in between. In nucleotides, the CDR3 is TGTGCCAGCTCACCCGGGGCAGGTCAAGGGCCCCAGCATTTT. This sequence encodes CASSPGAGQGPQHF.

The table lists this clonotype with a few counts. CDR3 amino acids: CSVLRGGRGTGELFF. CDR3 sequence (DNA): TGCAGTGTGTTGCGGGGGGGCCGGGGCACCGGGGAGCTGTTTTTT. The chain carries TRBV20-1 and TRBJ2-2; 9 nucleotides agree with TRBD2. From germline, CDR1 is DFQATT and CDR2 SNEGSKA (reference sequence). The CDR3 extends over 15 amino acids. V lost 7 bases and J lost 4; bases outside the gene matches: 10.